This T cell receptor (beta chain) was captured in a study of technical replicates of blood from a handful of donors. TCRdb's table, derived via immunoSEQ multiplex PCR, lists solely in-frame clones and lacks some. The sample lists approximately 80,000 clones, about 91% seen once, with approximately 0.25% in the top ten. The germline V and J ends were trimmed by 5 bases and 4 bases, with 17 bases remaining between them. The CDR3 covers 16 residues. Looked up from germline, CDR1 is MDHEN and CDR2 is SYDVKM. Sequencing input: T cells isolated from PBMCs. This receptor was identified in a human donor in good health. This rearrangement joins TRBV28 to TRBJ1-4; a possible D gene is TRBD1 (5 bases). This CDR3 reads CASSPTVGTGNEKLFF. The CDR3 DNA is TGTGCCAGCAGTCCAACAGTCGGGACTGGTAATGAAAAACTGTTTTTT.